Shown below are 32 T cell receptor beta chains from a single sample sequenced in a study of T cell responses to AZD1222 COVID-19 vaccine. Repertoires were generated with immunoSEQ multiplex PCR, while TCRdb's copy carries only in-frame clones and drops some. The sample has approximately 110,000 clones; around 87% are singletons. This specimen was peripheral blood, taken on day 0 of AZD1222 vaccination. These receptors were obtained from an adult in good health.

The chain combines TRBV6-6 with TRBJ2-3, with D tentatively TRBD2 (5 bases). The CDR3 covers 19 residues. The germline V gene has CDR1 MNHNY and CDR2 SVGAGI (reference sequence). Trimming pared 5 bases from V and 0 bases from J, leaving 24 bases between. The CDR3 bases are TGTGCCAGCAGTCCGAGAGGGATTCTAGCCATATATAGCACAGATACGCAGTATTTT. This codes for CASSPRGILAIYSTDTQYF.

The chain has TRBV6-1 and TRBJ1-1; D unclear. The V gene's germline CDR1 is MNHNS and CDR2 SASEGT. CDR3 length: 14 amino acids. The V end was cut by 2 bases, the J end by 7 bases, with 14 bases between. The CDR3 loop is CASSERKGSDEAFF. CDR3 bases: TGTGCCAGCAGTGAAAGGAAGGGCAGCGATGAAGCTTTCTTT.

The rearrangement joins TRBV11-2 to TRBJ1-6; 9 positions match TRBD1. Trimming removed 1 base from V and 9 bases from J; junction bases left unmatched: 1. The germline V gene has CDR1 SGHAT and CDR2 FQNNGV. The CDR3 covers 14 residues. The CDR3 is CASSLGTGVSPLHF. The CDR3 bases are TGTGCCAGCAGCTTAGGGACAGGGGTTTCACCCCTCCACTTT.

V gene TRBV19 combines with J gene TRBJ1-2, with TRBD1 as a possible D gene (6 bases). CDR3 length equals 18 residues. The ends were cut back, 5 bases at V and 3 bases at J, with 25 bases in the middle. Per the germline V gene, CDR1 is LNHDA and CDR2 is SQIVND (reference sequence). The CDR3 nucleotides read TGTGCCAGTAGTTTTCCAGACAGGCAGCTCACCCCCGACTATGGCTACACCTTC. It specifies CASSFPDRQLTPDYGYTF.

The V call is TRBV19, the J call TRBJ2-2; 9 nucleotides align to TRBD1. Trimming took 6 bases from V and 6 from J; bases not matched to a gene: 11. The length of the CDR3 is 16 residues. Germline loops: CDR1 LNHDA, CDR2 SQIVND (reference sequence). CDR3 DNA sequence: TGTGCCAGTAGCAGATGGACAGGGGTAGTACCCGGGGAGCTGTTTTTT. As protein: CASSRWTGVVPGELFF.

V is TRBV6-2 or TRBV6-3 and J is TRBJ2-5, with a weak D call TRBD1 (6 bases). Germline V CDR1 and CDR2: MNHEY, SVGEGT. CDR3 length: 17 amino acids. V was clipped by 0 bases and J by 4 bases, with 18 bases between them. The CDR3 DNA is TGTGCCAGCAGTTACTCTTGGGGGCTGGGAGTGGGAGAGACCCAGTACTTC. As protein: CASSYSWGLGVGETQYF.

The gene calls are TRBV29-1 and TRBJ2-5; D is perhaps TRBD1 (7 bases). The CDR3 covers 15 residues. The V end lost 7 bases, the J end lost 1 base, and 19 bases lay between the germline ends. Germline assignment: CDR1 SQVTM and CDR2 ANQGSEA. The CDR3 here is CSAGAGTARQETQYF. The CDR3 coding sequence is TGCAGCGCGGGGGCGGGGACAGCTCGCCAAGAGACCCAGTACTTC.

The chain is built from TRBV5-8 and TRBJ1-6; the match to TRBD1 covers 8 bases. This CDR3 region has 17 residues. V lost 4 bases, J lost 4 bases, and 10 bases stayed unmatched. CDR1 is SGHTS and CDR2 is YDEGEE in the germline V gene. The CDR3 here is CASSITSGTGYNSPLHF. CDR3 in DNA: TGTGCCAGCAGCATTACCTCCGGGACAGGTTATAATTCACCCCTCCACTTT.

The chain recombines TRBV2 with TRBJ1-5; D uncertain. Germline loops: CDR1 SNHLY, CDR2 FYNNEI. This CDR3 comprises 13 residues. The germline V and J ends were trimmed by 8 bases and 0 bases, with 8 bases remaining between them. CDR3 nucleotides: TGTGCCAGCGCCGTTGATAGCAATCAGCCCCAGCATTTT. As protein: CASAVDSNQPQHF.

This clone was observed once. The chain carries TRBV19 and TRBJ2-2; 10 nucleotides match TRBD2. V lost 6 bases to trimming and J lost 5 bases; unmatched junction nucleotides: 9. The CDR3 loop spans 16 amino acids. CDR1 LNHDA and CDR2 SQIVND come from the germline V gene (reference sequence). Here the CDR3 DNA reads TGTGCCAGTAGGGACAGCCTAGCGGGGGAAACCGGGGAGCTGTTTTTT. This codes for CASRDSLAGETGELFF.

The CDR3 bases are TGTGCCAGCAGCCGCCCGGGACAGGTTGAGACCCAGTACTTC. Encoded protein: CASSRPGQVETQYF. The chain combines TRBV7-2 with TRBJ2-5; 8 bases fit TRBD1. The junction had 7 bases not matched to a gene; V was cut back by 5 bases and J by 5 bases. The CDR3 is made up of 14 amino acids. Germline V gene data show CDR1 as SGHTA and CDR2 as FQGNSA.

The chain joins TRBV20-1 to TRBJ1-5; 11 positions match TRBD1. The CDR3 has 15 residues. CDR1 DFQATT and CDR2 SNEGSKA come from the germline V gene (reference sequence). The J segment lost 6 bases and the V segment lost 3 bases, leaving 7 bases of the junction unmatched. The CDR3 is CSASAGTGGSQPQHF. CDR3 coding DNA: TGCAGTGCTAGTGCCGGGACAGGGGGGAGTCAGCCCCAGCATTTT.

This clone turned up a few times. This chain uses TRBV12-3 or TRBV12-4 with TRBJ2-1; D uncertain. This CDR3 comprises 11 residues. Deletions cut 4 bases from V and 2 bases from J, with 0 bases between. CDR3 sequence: CASSSYNEQFF. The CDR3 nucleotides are TGTGCCAGCAGTTCCTACAATGAGCAGTTCTTC.

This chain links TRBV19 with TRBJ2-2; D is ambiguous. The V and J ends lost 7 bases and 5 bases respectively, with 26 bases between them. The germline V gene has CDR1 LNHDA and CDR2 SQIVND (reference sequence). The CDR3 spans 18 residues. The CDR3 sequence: CASTDSRWVTKITGELFF. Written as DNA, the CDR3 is TGTGCCAGTACGGATTCCAGGTGGGTTACGAAGATAACCGGGGAGCTGTTTTTT.

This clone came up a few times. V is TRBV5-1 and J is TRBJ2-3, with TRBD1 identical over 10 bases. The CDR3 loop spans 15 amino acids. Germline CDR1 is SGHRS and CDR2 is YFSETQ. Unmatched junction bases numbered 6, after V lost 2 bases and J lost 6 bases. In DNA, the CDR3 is TGCGCCAGCAGCTTCGGGACAGGGGAGGTGGATACGCAGTATTTT. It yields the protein CASSFGTGEVDTQYF.

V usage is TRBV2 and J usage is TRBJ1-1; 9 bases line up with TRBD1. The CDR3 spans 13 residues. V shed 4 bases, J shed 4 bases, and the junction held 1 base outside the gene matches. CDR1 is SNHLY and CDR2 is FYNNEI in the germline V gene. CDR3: CASSGQGGTEAFF. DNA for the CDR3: TGTGCCAGCAGTGGACAGGGGGGCACTGAAGCTTTCTTT.

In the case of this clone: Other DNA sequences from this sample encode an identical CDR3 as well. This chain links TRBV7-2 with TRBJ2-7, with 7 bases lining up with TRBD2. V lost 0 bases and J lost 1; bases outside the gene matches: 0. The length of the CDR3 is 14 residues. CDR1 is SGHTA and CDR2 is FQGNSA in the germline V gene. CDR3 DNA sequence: TGTGCCAGCAGCTTAGCGGGGGGGTCCTACGAGCAGTACTTC. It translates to CASSLAGGSYEQYF.

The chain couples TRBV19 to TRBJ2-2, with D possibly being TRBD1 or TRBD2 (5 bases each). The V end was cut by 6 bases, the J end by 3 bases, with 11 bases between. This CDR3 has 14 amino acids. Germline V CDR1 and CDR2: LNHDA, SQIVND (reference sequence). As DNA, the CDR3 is TGTGCCAGTAGGCCGGGACGGGACACCGGGGAGCTGTTTTTT. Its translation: CASRPGRDTGELFF.

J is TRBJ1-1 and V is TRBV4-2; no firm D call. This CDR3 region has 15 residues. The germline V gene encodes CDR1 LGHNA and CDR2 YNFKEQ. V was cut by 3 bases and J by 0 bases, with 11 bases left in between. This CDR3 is CASSQDVAVNTEAFF. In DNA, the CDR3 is TGTGCCAGCAGCCAGGATGTCGCGGTGAACACTGAAGCTTTCTTT.

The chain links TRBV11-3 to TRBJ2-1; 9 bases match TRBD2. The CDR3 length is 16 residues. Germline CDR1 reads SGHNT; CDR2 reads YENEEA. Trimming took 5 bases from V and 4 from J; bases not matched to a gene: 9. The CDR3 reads CASSPGRTSVYNEQFF. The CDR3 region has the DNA TGTGCCAGCAGCCCCGGAAGGACTAGCGTATACAATGAGCAGTTCTTC.

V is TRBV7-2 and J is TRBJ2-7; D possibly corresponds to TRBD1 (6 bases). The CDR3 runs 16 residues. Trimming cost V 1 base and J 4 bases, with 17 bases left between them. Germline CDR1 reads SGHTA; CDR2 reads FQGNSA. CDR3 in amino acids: CASSLVGSLTGYEQYF. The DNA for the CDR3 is TGTGCCAGCAGCTTAGTTGGGAGTTTGACAGGATACGAGCAGTACTTC. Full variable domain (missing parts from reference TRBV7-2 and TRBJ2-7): GAGVSQSPSNKVTEKGKDVELRCDPISGHTALYWYRQSLGQGLEFLIYFQGNSAPDKSGLPSDRFSAERTGGSVSTLTIQRTQQEDSAVYLCASSLVGSLTGYEQYFGPGTRLTVT.

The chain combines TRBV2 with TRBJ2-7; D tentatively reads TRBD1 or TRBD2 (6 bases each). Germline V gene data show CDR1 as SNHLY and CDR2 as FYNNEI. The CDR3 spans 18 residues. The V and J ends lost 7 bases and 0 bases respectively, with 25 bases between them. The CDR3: CASTPGGSGDKFSYEQYF. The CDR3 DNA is TGTGCCAGCACCCCCGGGGGATCAGGGGACAAGTTCTCCTACGAGCAGTACTTC.

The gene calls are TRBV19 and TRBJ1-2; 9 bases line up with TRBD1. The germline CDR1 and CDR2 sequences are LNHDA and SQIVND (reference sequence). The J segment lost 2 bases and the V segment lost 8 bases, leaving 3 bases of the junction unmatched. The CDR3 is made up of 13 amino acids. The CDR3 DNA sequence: TGTGCCAGTCGCGACAGGGGGAACTATGGCTACACCTTC. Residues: CASRDRGNYGYTF.

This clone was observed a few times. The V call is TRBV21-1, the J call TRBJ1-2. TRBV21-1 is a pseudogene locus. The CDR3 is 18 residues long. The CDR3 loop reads CASSSPGGMGGTNYGYTF. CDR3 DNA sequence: TGTGCCAGCAGCAGTCCTGGGGGGATGGGCGGGACTAACTATGGCTACACCTTC.

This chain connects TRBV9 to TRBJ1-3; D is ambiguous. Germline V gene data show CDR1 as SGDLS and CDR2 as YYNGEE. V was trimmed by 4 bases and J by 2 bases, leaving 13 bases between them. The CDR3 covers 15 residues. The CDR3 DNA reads TGTGCCAGCAGCTCATACGTCAATCCTGGAAACACCATATATTTT. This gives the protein CASSSYVNPGNTIYF.

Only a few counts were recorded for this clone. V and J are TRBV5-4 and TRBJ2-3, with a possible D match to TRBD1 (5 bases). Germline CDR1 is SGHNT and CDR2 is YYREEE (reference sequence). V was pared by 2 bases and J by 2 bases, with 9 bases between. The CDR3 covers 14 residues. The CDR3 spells CASSFGHLTDTQYF. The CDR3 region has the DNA TGTGCCAGCAGCTTTGGACACCTCACAGATACGCAGTATTTT.

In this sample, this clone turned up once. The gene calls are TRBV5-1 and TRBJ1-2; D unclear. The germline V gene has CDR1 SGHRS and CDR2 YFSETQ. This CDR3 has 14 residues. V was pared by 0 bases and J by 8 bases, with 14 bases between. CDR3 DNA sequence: TGCGCCAGCAGCTTGGGTGCTTTGGAGTACGGCTACACCTTC. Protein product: CASSLGALEYGYTF.

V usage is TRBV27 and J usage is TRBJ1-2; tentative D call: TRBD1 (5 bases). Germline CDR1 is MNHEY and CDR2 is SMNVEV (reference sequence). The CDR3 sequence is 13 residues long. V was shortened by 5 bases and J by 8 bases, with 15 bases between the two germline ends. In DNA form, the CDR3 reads TGTGCCAGCAGTCACTCGGGGCGGGTAGGCTACACCTTC. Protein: CASSHSGRVGYTF.

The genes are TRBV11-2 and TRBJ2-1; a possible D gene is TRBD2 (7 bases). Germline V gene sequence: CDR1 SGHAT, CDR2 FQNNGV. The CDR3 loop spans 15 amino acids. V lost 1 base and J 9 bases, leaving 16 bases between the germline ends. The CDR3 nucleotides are TGTGCCAGCAGCTTAGGGACAGAGGGAGGGGGTGAGCAGTTCTTC. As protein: CASSLGTEGGGEQFF.

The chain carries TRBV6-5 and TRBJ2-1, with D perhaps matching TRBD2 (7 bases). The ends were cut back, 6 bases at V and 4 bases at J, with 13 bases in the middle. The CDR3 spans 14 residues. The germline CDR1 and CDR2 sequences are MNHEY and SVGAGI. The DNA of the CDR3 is TGTGCCAGCAGGAGGGGGGGGAAGTACAATGAGCAGTTCTTC. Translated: CASRRGGKYNEQFF.

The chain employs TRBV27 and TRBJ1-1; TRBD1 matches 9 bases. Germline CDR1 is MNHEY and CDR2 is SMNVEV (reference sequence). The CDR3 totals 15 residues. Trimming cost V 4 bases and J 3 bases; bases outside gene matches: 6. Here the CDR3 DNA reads TGTGCCAGCAGTTCCTTACAGGGGGCGGACACTGAAGCTTTCTTT. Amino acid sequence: CASSSLQGADTEAFF.

The CDR3 DNA reads TGTGCCGAGCAGACTAGCGGGACCCCGCCTGGGGCCAACGTCCTGACTTTC. Translation: CAEQTSGTPPGANVLTF. The V call is TRBV24-1, the J call TRBJ2-6, with 11 positions matching TRBD2. Germline V gene sequence: CDR1 KGHDR, CDR2 SFDVKD. The junction had 11 bases not matched to a gene; V was cut back by 12 bases and J by 2 bases. The CDR3 covers 17 residues.